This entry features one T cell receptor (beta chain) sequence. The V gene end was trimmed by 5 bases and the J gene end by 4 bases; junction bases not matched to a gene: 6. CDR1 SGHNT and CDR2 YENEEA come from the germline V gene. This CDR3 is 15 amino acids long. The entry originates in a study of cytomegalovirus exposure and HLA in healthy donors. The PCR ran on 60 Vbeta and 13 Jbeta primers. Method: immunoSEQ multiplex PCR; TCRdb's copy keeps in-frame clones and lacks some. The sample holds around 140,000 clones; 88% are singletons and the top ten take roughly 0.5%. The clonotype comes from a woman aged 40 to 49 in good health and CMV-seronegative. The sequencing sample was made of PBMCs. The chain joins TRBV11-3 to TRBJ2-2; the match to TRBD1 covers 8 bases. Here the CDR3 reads CASSPRDRITGELFF. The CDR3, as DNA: TGTGCCAGCAGCCCTCGGGACAGGATCACCGGGGAGCTGTTTTTT.